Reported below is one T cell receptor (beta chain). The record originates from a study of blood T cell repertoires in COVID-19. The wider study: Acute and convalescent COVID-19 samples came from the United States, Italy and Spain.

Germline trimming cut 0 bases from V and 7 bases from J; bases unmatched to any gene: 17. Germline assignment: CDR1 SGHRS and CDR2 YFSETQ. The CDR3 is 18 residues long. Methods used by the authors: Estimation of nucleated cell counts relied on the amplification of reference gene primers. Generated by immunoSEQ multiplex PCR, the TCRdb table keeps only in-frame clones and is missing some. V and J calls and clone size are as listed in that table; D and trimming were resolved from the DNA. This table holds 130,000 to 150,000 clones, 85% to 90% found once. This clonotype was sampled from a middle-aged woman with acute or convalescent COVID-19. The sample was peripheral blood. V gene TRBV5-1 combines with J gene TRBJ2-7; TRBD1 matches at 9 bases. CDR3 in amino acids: CASSLGALGTGSVREQYF. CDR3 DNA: TGCGCCAGCAGCTTGGGTGCTTTAGGGACAGGGTCGGTCAGGGAGCAGTACTTC.